A single sample gave rise to the 30 T cell receptor beta chains below, sequenced in a study of identical twins (dated by TCRdb to 2016 to 2017). The library was generated by 5' RACE. Sequenced on an Illumina HiSeq 2000. Using fastp at Q25 and MiXCR, TCRdb reprocessed the public reads and kept productive beta chains. A single entry per CDR3 protein holds the most common genes and DNA from its merged rows. Recorded for this sample are about 530,000 distinct CDR3 sequences; roughly 15% of them occurred a single time. The ten most abundant clones make up roughly 0.42% of the sample. The sample was also linked to a second study, of yellow fever vaccine responses in identical twins.

Sequences were obtained from CD4+ T cells sorted from blood. All receptors come from a woman aged 18 to 35 in good health.

The rearrangement links TRBV5-1 to TRBJ2-5; D is uncertain. Germline V lookup: CDR1 SGHRS, CDR2 YFSETQ. This CDR3 is 13 amino acids long. V was cut by 5 bases and J by 1 base, with 9 bases left in between. The CDR3 reads CASRDGFQETQYF. CDR3 in DNA: TGCGCCAGCAGGGACGGTTTCCAAGAGACCCAGTACTTC.

This clonotype was detected a few times. Here the CDR3 reads CASSQPALYNEQFF. The CDR3 nucleotides are TGTGCCAGCAGCCAACCTGCCCTGTACAATGAGCAGTTCTTC. The gene calls are TRBV4-2 and TRBJ2-1, with D uncertain. Trimming stripped 2 bases from V and 4 bases from J, with 9 bases between. The CDR3 is made up of 14 amino acids. CDR1 and CDR2 from the germline V gene are LGHNA and YNFKEQ.

The V gene is TRBV5-1, the J gene TRBJ2-5; 14 positions agree with TRBD2. V lost 4 bases, J lost 0 bases, and 8 bases stayed unmatched. CDR1 is SGHRS and CDR2 is YFSETQ in the germline V gene. CDR3 length equals 18 residues. The CDR3 DNA is TGCGCCAGCAGCGCCGGGACTAGCGGGGGCCTCTACCAAGAGACCCAGTACTTC. It encodes CASSAGTSGGLYQETQYF.

This clonotype was seen a handful of times. V gene TRBV6-6 combines with J gene TRBJ1-2; D unresolved. The V end was cut by 1 base, the J end by 8 bases, with 8 bases between. This CDR3 has 12 amino acids. CDR1 and CDR2 (germline): MNHNY, SVGAGI (reference sequence). CDR3 region: CASSYWGSGYTF. The CDR3 DNA follows: TGTGCCAGCAGTTACTGGGGTTCCGGCTACACCTTC.

The chain employs TRBV27 and TRBJ1-1; a weak D match, TRBD1 (5 bases). Germline CDR1 and CDR2: MNHEY and SMNVEV (reference sequence). The CDR3 loop spans 15 amino acids. V lost 0 bases, J lost 0 bases, and 8 bases lay in between. CDR3 in amino acids: CASSLSQGVNTEAFF. In DNA, the CDR3 is TGTGCCAGCAGTTTATCTCAGGGTGTGAACACTGAAGCTTTCTTT.

J is TRBJ2-2 and V is TRBV18; D is undetermined. The ends were cut back, 0 bases at V and 4 bases at J, with 6 bases in the middle. CDR1 and CDR2 (germline): KGHSH, LQKENI. The CDR3 spans 14 residues. CDR3: CASSPPALTGELFF. Written as DNA, the CDR3 is TGTGCCAGCTCACCACCTGCCCTCACCGGGGAGCTGTTTTTT.

CDR3 in DNA: TGTGCCAGCAGTGAAGAGCTTCTAGTGGCCAGGGAGACCCAGTACTTC. This encodes CASSEELLVARETQYF. The rearrangement links TRBV6-1 to TRBJ2-5; no definite D call. Trimming took 1 base from V and 5 from J, leaving 17 bases between them. The CDR3 spans 16 residues. CDR1 is MNHNS and CDR2 is SASEGT in the germline V gene.

This clonotype has just a few counts. The chain recombines TRBV12-3 or TRBV12-4 with TRBJ2-1, with D uncertain. The CDR3 has 15 amino acids. The ends were cut back, 1 base at V and 3 bases at J, with 10 bases in the middle. The CDR3 sequence is CASSLVASFYNEQFF. The CDR3 nucleotides are TGTGCCAGCAGTTTAGTGGCGAGTTTCTACAATGAGCAGTTCTTC.

This clonotype was picked up a small number of times. V gene TRBV10-3 combines with J gene TRBJ2-7; the match to TRBD2 covers 8 bases. The CDR3 totals 15 residues. The J segment lost 2 bases and the V segment lost 8 bases, leaving 11 bases of the junction unmatched. Germline V gives CDR1 ENHRY, CDR2 SYGVKD. The CDR3 is CAIGLSGSKAYEQYF. The CDR3 coding sequence is TGTGCCATCGGTCTCAGCGGGAGTAAGGCCTACGAGCAGTACTTC.

The chain is built from TRBV3-1 and TRBJ2-2, with 9 bases aligning to TRBD1. The CDR3 is made up of 15 amino acids. The junction had 5 bases not matched to a gene; V was cut back by 5 bases and J by 4 bases. Germline V lookup: CDR1 LGHDT, CDR2 YNNKEL (reference sequence). The CDR3 DNA reads TGTGCCAGCAGCACCGGGACAGGGTTCACCGGGGAGCTGTTTTTT. This codes for CASSTGTGFTGELFF.

This clonotype occurred a few times. The chain employs TRBV20-1 and TRBJ2-2, with 7 bases matching TRBD1. CDR1 is DFQATT and CDR2 is SNEGSKA in the germline V gene (reference sequence). V gave up 0 bases and J gave up 2 bases; unmatched junction bases: 3. CDR3 length equals 15 residues. The CDR3 DNA follows: TGCAGTGCTAGAGAGGGACAGTCCAACACCGGGGAGCTGTTTTTT. Protein sequence: CSAREGQSNTGELFF.

A few counts support this clonotype. The gene calls are TRBV6-5 and TRBJ1-1; the D is unclear. This CDR3 has 14 residues. Trimming cost V 0 bases and J 1 base, with 6 bases left between them. Looked up from germline, CDR1 is MNHEY and CDR2 is SVGAGI. Here the CDR3 DNA reads TGTGCCAGCAGTTACTCGTACGGGAACACTGAAGCTTTCTTT. It codes for CASSYSYGNTEAFF.

The V and J genes are TRBV7-8 and TRBJ2-1; 11 nucleotides line up with TRBD2. Per the germline V gene, CDR1 is SGHVS and CDR2 is FQNEAQ. With V trimmed by 2 bases and J by 8 bases, 11 bases remained unmatched. The length of the CDR3 is 17 residues. This CDR3 is CASSLSGLAAPGYEQFF. CDR3 nucleotides: TGTGCCAGCAGCTTATCGGGACTAGCGGCACCTGGCTATGAGCAGTTCTTC. The variable domain in full, completed from reference TRBV7-8 and TRBJ2-1, reads GAGVSQSPRYKVAKRGQDVALRCDPISGHVSLFWYQQALGQGPEFLTYFQNEAQLDKSGLPSDRFFAERPEGSVSTLKIQRTQQEDSAVYLCASSLSGLAAPGYEQFFGPGTRLTVL.

This clonotype occurred a few times. The gene calls are TRBV10-3 and TRBJ2-2, with 9 bases matching TRBD1. Germline assignment: CDR1 ENHRY and CDR2 SYGVKD. This CDR3 is 15 amino acids long. J lost 3 bases, V lost 5 bases, and 4 bases had no gene match. The CDR3 region has the DNA TGTGCCATCAGTCCGGGACAGGGTCACACCGGGGAGCTGTTTTTT. It yields the protein CAISPGQGHTGELFF.

The V gene is TRBV27, the J gene TRBJ2-6, with TRBD2 as a possible D gene (6 bases). Trimming pared 2 bases from V and 4 bases from J, leaving 15 bases between. CDR3 length: 17 residues. Looked up from germline, CDR1 is MNHEY and CDR2 is SMNVEV (reference sequence). The CDR3 sequence: CASSLAGTPPGANVLTF. The CDR3 coding sequence is TGTGCCAGCAGTTTAGCGGGGACCCCCCCAGGGGCCAACGTCCTGACTTTC.

The V and J genes are TRBV5-8 and TRBJ1-5; D is uncertain. This CDR3 has 15 residues. The V gene lost 4 bases and the J gene lost 4 bases, with 15 bases spanning the gap. Germline CDR1 reads SGHTS; CDR2 reads YDEGEE. CDR3 DNA sequence: TGTGCCAGCAGCCGGAGAGGAAGTGGGAATCAGCCCCAGCATTTT. The encoded protein is CASSRRGSGNQPQHF.

The V gene is TRBV27, the J gene TRBJ1-6; D gene uncertain. The CDR3 is 15 amino acids. The germline V and J ends were trimmed by 3 bases and 3 bases, with 9 bases remaining between them. The germline CDR1 and CDR2 sequences are MNHEY and SMNVEV (reference sequence). CDR3 in amino acids: CASSFVGNYNSPLHF. CDR3 coding DNA: TGTGCCAGCAGTTTCGTGGGAAACTATAATTCACCCCTCCACTTT.

This chain joins TRBV12-3 or TRBV12-4 and TRBJ2-1; a possible D gene is TRBD1 (6 bases). V lost 5 bases and J 3 bases, leaving 17 bases between the germline ends. This CDR3 has 16 amino acids. This chain's CDR3 is CASSLDRLAVYNEQFF. CDR3 sequence (DNA): TGTGCCAGCAGTCTTGACAGGTTGGCGGTCTACAATGAGCAGTTCTTC.

The rearrangement links TRBV24-1 to TRBJ2-2; perhaps TRBD1 as D (6 bases). With 3 bases removed from V and 1 base from J, the gap between germline ends came to 14 bases. The CDR3 extends over 17 amino acids. CDR1 KGHDR and CDR2 SFDVKD come from the germline V gene. The CDR3: CATSDPPSTGNTGELFF. The CDR3 DNA reads as TGTGCCACCAGTGATCCGCCCTCGACAGGGAACACCGGGGAGCTGTTTTTT.

The chain has TRBV12-3 or TRBV12-4 and TRBJ2-7; 11 nucleotides align to TRBD2. The CDR3 loop spans 15 amino acids. The V gene end was trimmed by 5 bases and the J gene end by 7 bases; junction bases not matched to a gene: 10. In nucleotides, the CDR3 is TGTGCCAGCAGTCACGGGACTAGCGGACTCGGGGAGCAGTACTTC. It codes for CASSHGTSGLGEQYF.

This clonotype appeared a few times. This sequence joins TRBV12-3 or TRBV12-4 and TRBJ2-4, with D possibly being TRBD2 (6 bases). The CDR3 length is 12 residues. V shed 6 bases and J shed 8 bases, with 11 bases lying between them. This CDR3 is CASRLGGYIQYF. CDR3 nucleotides: TGTGCCAGCAGGCTGGGAGGATACATTCAGTACTTC.

There are a few counts of this clonotype. The chain recombines TRBV28 with TRBJ2-3; 7 nucleotides agree with TRBD1. Germline CDR1 and CDR2: MDHEN and SYDVKM. The V segment lost 3 bases and the J segment 4 bases; nucleotides outside the gene matches: 1. This CDR3 has 13 amino acids. The CDR3 nucleotides read TGTGCCAGCAGTTTCCAGGGGGCAGATACGCAGTATTTT. This gives the protein CASSFQGADTQYF.

There are a few counts of this clonotype. V usage is TRBV4-1 and J usage is TRBJ1-3; unclear D gene. Germline V gene lookup returns CDR1 MGHRA and CDR2 YSYEKL. The CDR3 totals 14 residues. V dropped 0 bases and J dropped 8 bases, with 11 bases sitting between them. The CDR3 reads CASSQDRFYDTIYF. The DNA for the CDR3 is TGCGCCAGCAGCCAAGATAGGTTCTACGACACCATATATTTT.

This clonotype was picked up a small number of times. The J gene is TRBJ2-7, the V gene TRBV10-3; 8 nucleotides align to TRBD1. Germline V gives CDR1 ENHRY, CDR2 SYGVKD. Trimming at V came to 10 bases and at J to 7 bases, leaving 15 bases not matched to a gene. The CDR3 sequence is 14 residues long. The DNA for the CDR3 is TGTGCCAGCCGAAGTGACAGGGGCCCTAGTGAGCAGTACTTC. Translating gives CASRSDRGPSEQYF.

This clonotype was recorded a few times. The chain combines TRBV10-3 with TRBJ1-6; 8 nucleotides align to TRBD1. Germline V gives CDR1 ENHRY, CDR2 SYGVKD. V shed 6 bases and J 6 bases; nucleotides not matched to a gene: 7. This CDR3 is built from 15 residues. CDR3 in amino acids: CAIRTGQGGNSPLHF. The CDR3 DNA is TGTGCCATCAGAACCGGACAGGGCGGTAATTCACCCCTCCACTTT.

The rearrangement links TRBV6-5 to TRBJ2-1, with TRBD2 identical over 12 bases. Germline V gene sequence: CDR1 MNHEY, CDR2 SVGAGI. Unmatched junction bases numbered 5, after V lost 7 bases and J lost 4 bases. The CDR3 consists of 15 residues. CDR3: CASIIGLAGYNEQFF. In DNA form, the CDR3 reads TGTGCCAGCATTATCGGACTAGCGGGATACAATGAGCAGTTCTTC.

Only a few counts were recorded for this clonotype. The chain carries TRBV14 and TRBJ1-2; a possible D gene is TRBD1 (5 bases). This CDR3 region has 17 residues. The germline V gene encodes CDR1 SGHDN and CDR2 FVKESK. Trimming pared 2 bases from V and 3 bases from J, leaving 19 bases between. CDR3 DNA: TGTGCCAGCAGCCAATTCCCGGGAGGGGCTCAGTACTATGGCTACACCTTC. It specifies CASSQFPGGAQYYGYTF. The variable domain in full, with the rest retrieved from reference TRBV14 and TRBJ1-2, is EAGVTQFPSHSVIEKGQTVTLRCDPISGHDNLYWYRRVMGKEIKFLLHFVKESKQDESGMPNNRFLAERTGGTYSTLKVQPAELEDSGVYFCASSQFPGGAQYYGYTFGSGTRLTVV.

This clonotype was detected only once. This chain links TRBV20-1 with TRBJ1-2; TRBD1 is a possible D gene (5 bases). Germline V gene sequence: CDR1 DFQATT, CDR2 SNEGSKA (reference sequence). The CDR3 is made up of 12 amino acids. In DNA, the CDR3 is TGCAGACCTCAGACAGTCTCTTATGGCTACACCTTC. Its translation: CRPQTVSYGYTF.

This clonotype appeared a few times. The V call is TRBV12-3 or TRBV12-4, the J call TRBJ1-6, with 9 nucleotides matching TRBD1. J gave up 8 bases and V 6 bases, and 11 bases lay outside the gene matches. This CDR3 comprises 16 residues. The CDR3 nucleotides are TGTGCCAGCAGAGCCTCAACAGGGGGCAGAGATTCACCCCTCCACTTT. Protein sequence: CASRASTGGRDSPLHF.

The rearrangement links TRBV10-3 to TRBJ2-1, with TRBD2 identical over 7 bases. Germline lookup yields CDR1 ENHRY and CDR2 SYGVKD. This CDR3 contains 13 residues. J gave up 9 bases and V 3 bases, and 5 bases lay outside the gene matches. The CDR3 protein is CAISDSGSGEQFF. In nucleotides, the CDR3 is TGTGCCATCAGTGATAGCGGGTCTGGTGAGCAGTTCTTC.